Listed below are T cell receptor beta chains from one sample, sequenced in a study of beta chain features in type 1 diabetes. TCRdb keeps only in-frame clones here, not all; method: immunoSEQ multiplex PCR. The repertoire includes 120,000 to 150,000 clones, 48% of them detected once, and under 0.5% sits in the top ten. The material sequenced was Tregs from blood. All receptors come from a man younger than 35 in good health. CDR3s leave out the opening cysteine and the closing phenylalanine or tryptophan.

v_gene	len	j_gene	CDR3aa
TRBV7-2	12	TRBJ2-7	ASSSRPGQGIWD
TRBV14	19	TRBJ2-7	ASSPWPGIGTSGRQIYEQY
TRBV7-8	13	TRBJ2-1	ASSTYGQVYNEQF
TRBV11-2	13	TRBJ2-7	ASSLDLAGAYEQY
TRBV28	14	TRBJ1-4	ASSDSGYDTGEKLF
TRBV5-1	11	TRBJ2-1	ASSSGQGNEQF
TRBV7-2	8	TRBJ1-2	ARKLDGYT
TRBV2	11	TRBJ1-4	ASSVRDNEKLF
TRBV9	13	TRBJ2-6	ASSVRGFGANVLT
TRBV5-1	12	-	ASSLGPGIYEQY
TRBV10-3	12	TRBJ2-3	AISGPGARDTQY
TRBV18	15	TRBJ2-1	ASSPGTSDFSYNEQF
TRBV4-2	13	TRBJ2-5	ASSQGLAGRETQY
TRBV27	12	-	ASSKSHRDYEQY
TRBV30	13	TRBJ1-6	AWSLGQGANSPLH
TRBV18	12	TRBJ2-1	ASSLAGRGYEQF
TRBV5-4	13	TRBJ2-5	ASSSGWRGHETQY
TRBV5-1	12	TRBJ2-7	ASSSGLSSGEQY
TRBV9	14	TRBJ2-1	ASSPLAAHSYNEQF
TRBV6-5	14	TRBJ2-6	ASSSLGFSGANVLT
TRBV27	14	TRBJ2-5	ASSFWAGGGQETQY
TRBV7-8	10	TRBJ2-2	ASSLFPGELF
TRBV29-1	10	TRBJ2-7	SVTSSPYEQY
TRBV6-1	12	TRBJ2-7	ASSPPGQDYEQY
TRBV5-1	14	TRBJ2-7	ASSGVPGQGSYEQY
TRBV5-1	11	TRBJ2-1	ASSGATYNEQF
TRBV5-4	16	TRBJ2-1	ASSLRFAAGPTYNEQF
TRBV25-1	12	TRBJ2-7	ASSVFGLTYEQY
TRBV7-3	12	TRBJ2-1	ASSPGTRYNEQF
TRBV7-2	15	TRBJ2-5	ASSPTRGGPIGETQY
TRBV15	13	TRBJ1-1	ATSPRIGVSTEAF
TRBV6-6	13	TRBJ2-5	ASSPSGGQGETQY
TRBV2	10	TRBJ2-3	ASRADLRTQY
TRBV29-1	11	TRBJ2-3	SVGLTSGRSQY
TRBV27	19	TRBJ2-1	ASSLIVGPSSGRVSYNEQF
TRBV10-3	10	TRBJ1-1	AISVQGGEAF
TRBV25-1	12	TRBJ2-7	ASSPGQTPSIEY
TRBV9	14	TRBJ2-5	ASSVGLAVVQETQY
TRBV7-2	15	TRBJ2-3	ASSLARLAGHTDTQY
TRBV6-1	14	TRBJ1-6	ASSDRTGGLFSPLH
TRBV6-1	11	TRBJ1-4	ASRRGPGEKLF